These 11 T cell receptor beta chains originate from one sample sequenced in a study of blood T cell repertoires in COVID-19. Some clones are missing from TCRdb's copy, which holds only in-frame ones; the method was immunoSEQ multiplex PCR. The top ten clones hold roughly 7% of a sample with approximately 160,000 clones, 86% of them seen once. Input material: peripheral blood. The receptors here all came from a man between 50 and 59 years old with active or convalescent COVID-19.

V is TRBV5-1 and J is TRBJ2-2; 10 bases fit TRBD1. V gave up 3 bases and J gave up 0 bases; unmatched junction bases: 11. The CDR3 length is 19 residues. Germline V gives CDR1 SGHRS, CDR2 YFSETQ. The CDR3 nucleotides read TGCGCCAGCAGCTCCCTGACAGGGGGCTACACAGCGAACACCGGGGAGCTGTTTTTT. This sequence encodes CASSSLTGGYTANTGELFF.

V is TRBV24-1 and J is TRBJ2-5; possibly TRBD2 for D (5 bases). The CDR3 runs to 12 residues. Germline V gene lookup returns CDR1 KGHDR and CDR2 SFDVKD. The V and J ends lost 10 bases and 4 bases respectively, with 12 bases between them. The chain's CDR3 is CATRGIGETQYF. The CDR3, as DNA: TGTGCCACACGGGGAATCGGAGAGACCCAGTACTTC.

The chain has TRBV18 and TRBJ1-1; no clear D. Trimming removed 3 bases from V and 1 base from J, with 9 bases in between. CDR1 and CDR2 (germline): KGHSH, LQKENI. This CDR3 is built from 14 residues. CDR3 loop: CASSPRQTNTEAFF. CDR3 bases: TGTGCCAGCTCACCCAGACAAACGAACACTGAAGCTTTCTTT.

This chain joins TRBV20-1 and TRBJ1-1; 9 bases fit TRBD1. Per germline, CDR1 DFQATT and CDR2 SNEGSKA (reference sequence). After removal of 3 bases from V and 1 base from J, the junction contained 3 bases not matched to a gene. CDR3 length: 14 amino acids. The CDR3 region has the DNA TGCAGTGCTAGTGGACAGGGGTGGAACACTGAAGCTTTCTTT. It yields the protein CSASGQGWNTEAFF.

The V call is TRBV6-4, the J call TRBJ1-2; 7 positions match TRBD1. CDR3 length: 14 amino acids. The ends lost 2 bases at V and 6 bases at J; junction bases unmatched: 6. Germline-derived CDR1 and CDR2 are MRHNA and SNTAGT. The CDR3 reads CASSDTDRSNGYTF. CDR3 nucleotide sequence: TGTGCCAGCAGTGACACGGACAGGAGTAATGGCTACACCTTC.

The chain carries TRBV4-2 and TRBJ2-7; 10 bases agree with TRBD2. The CDR3 contains 16 residues. The V gene end was trimmed by 3 bases and the J gene end by 3 bases; junction bases not matched to a gene: 8. CDR1 is LGHNA and CDR2 is YNFKEQ in the germline V gene. CDR3 region: CASSHGPSGSVYEQYF. The CDR3 DNA reads as TGTGCCAGCAGCCACGGACCTAGCGGGAGTGTCTACGAGCAGTACTTC.

This clone appeared once. This chain uses TRBV2 with TRBJ2-7; D is ambiguous. Germline-derived CDR1 and CDR2 are SNHLY and FYNNEI. Trimming left V 2 bases short and J 4 bases short, with 3 bases between. The CDR3 extends over 11 amino acids. In DNA form, the CDR3 reads TGTGCCAGCAGTGAACGTTACGAGCAGTACTTC. Amino acids: CASSERYEQYF.

The chain combines TRBV5-1 with TRBJ1-3, with D possibly matching TRBD1 (5 bases). V shed 4 bases and J shed 0 bases, with 20 bases lying between them. Germline values: CDR1 SGHRS, CDR2 YFSETQ. The CDR3 length is 18 residues. CDR3 sequence (DNA): TGCGCCAGCAGCCCGGGGGTCGTAGGCCACGTCTCTGGAAACACCATATATTTT. Protein sequence: CASSPGVVGHVSGNTIYF.

Note on this clone: One end of the junction is discordant with germline, which a read error may explain. In nucleotides, the CDR3 is TGTGCCAGCAGTACCCTAGCCGGGACTCACTGGGCTTTC. This translates into CASSTLAGTHWAF. This chain links TRBV27 with TRBJ2-6, with D perhaps TRBD2 (6 bases). The CDR3 consists of 13 residues. The germline gives CDR1 MNHEY, CDR2 SMNVEV (reference sequence).

The CDR3 reads CASSFNRGSTDTQYF. The CDR3 DNA is TGTGCCAGCAGCTTCAACAGGGGTTCCACAGATACGCAGTATTTT. This chain uses TRBV11-2 with TRBJ2-3, with TRBD1 matching 7 bases. V trimming: 3 bases; J trimming: 2 bases; junction bases outside the gene matches: 5. Germline assignment: CDR1 SGHAT and CDR2 FQNNGV. The CDR3 totals 15 residues.

This clone was seen a few times. The chain employs TRBV2 and TRBJ2-5, with a weak D call TRBD1 (5 bases). Germline CDR1 and CDR2: SNHLY and FYNNEI. This CDR3 region has 15 residues. V lost 3 bases and J 5 bases, leaving 16 bases between the germline ends. The CDR3 sequence is CASSDLRVPYETQYF. CDR3 nucleotide sequence: TGTGCCAGCAGTGATCTCAGGGTCCCTTATGAGACCCAGTACTTC.